This TCR beta chain was documented in a study of blood T cell repertoires in COVID-19. Across the whole study: Specimens from acute and convalescent COVID-19 originated in the United States, Italy and Spain. T cells, B-cell-depleted T cells, or PBMCs supplied cDNA or gDNA.

The V end was cut by 5 bases, the J end by 1 base, with 12 bases between. This CDR3 contains 15 residues. Per the germline V gene, CDR1 is LNHDA and CDR2 is SQIVND (reference sequence). Original analysis: Amplification with reference gene primers provided the estimates of nucleated cell counts. This table comes from immunoSEQ multiplex PCR, and its TCRdb copy is limited to in-frame clones, with some not included. V and J calls and clone size are as listed in that table; D and trimming were resolved from the DNA. The table lists about 400,000 clones, roughly 90% of them singletons. This receptor was taken from a woman younger than 45 with acute or convalescent COVID-19. The sample was peripheral blood. This chain uses TRBV19 with TRBJ1-5, with a tentative D call TRBD1 (6 bases). Written as DNA, the CDR3 is TGTGCCAGTAGTTGGCGGCAGGGGAGCAATCAGCCCCAGCATTTT. Protein: CASSWRQGSNQPQHF.